A single sample is the source of the 7 T cell receptor beta chains below, sequenced in a study of blood T cell repertoires in COVID-19. Clones were read by immunoSEQ multiplex PCR, and TCRdb kept only the in-frame ones, dropping some. The sample consists of hundreds of thousands of clones, approximately 83% of them appearing once. Sequencing input: peripheral blood. All receptors come from a woman aged 30 to 39 with COVID-19, enrolled during active disease.

This clone was counted a single time. The chain recombines TRBV6-2 or TRBV6-3 with TRBJ2-3, with TRBD2 as a possible D gene (6 bases). Germline CDR1 reads MNHEY; CDR2 reads SVGEGT. This CDR3 has 16 amino acids. V lost 6 bases and J lost 0, with 16 bases in between. The CDR3 DNA follows: TGTGCCAGCAGCCCTAAAAGAAGCGGGAGCACAGATACGCAGTATTTT. Translating gives CASSPKRSGSTDTQYF.

The chain has TRBV10-3 and TRBJ1-1, with 9 bases aligning to TRBD1. This CDR3 has 17 residues. V was pared by 3 bases and J by 1 base, with 9 bases of the junction left unmatched. Germline V CDR1 and CDR2: ENHRY, SYGVKD. The CDR3 loop is CAISDPPGTGRNTEAFF. CDR3 nucleotide sequence: TGTGCCATCAGTGATCCCCCCGGGACAGGGAGGAACACTGAAGCTTTCTTT.

The chain has TRBV30 and TRBJ2-7; TRBD2 matches at 7 bases. V gave up 8 bases and J gave up 7 bases; unmatched junction bases: 11. This CDR3 contains 12 residues. Germline CDR1 is GTSNPN and CDR2 is SVGIG (reference sequence). CDR3 residues: CAVGRGSLEQYF. The CDR3 DNA reads TGTGCCGTAGGGCGGGGGAGCTTGGAGCAGTACTTC. The full variable domain, its missing parts supplied by reference TRBV30 and TRBJ2-7, is SQTIHQWPATLVQPVGSPLSLECTVEGTSNPNLYWYRQAAGRGLQLLFYSVGIGQISSEVPQNLSASRPQDRQFILSSKKLLLSDSGFYLCAVGRGSLEQYFGPGTRLTVT.

The V call is TRBV2, the J call TRBJ2-5, with D tentatively TRBD2 (7 bases). Trimming pared 1 base from V and 6 bases from J, leaving 12 bases between. CDR3 size: 14 residues. CDR1 is SNHLY and CDR2 is FYNNEI in the germline V gene. CDR3 sequence reads: CASSEGGGGQTQYF. The DNA of the CDR3 is TGTGCCAGCAGTGAAGGGGGGGGCGGGCAGACCCAGTACTTC.

The J gene is TRBJ2-5, the V gene TRBV6-4; D is undetermined. The germline CDR1 and CDR2 sequences are MRHNA and SNTAGT. CDR3 size: 15 residues. Trimming pared 3 bases from V and 3 bases from J, leaving 14 bases between. The CDR3: CASSEPGYNEETQYF. CDR3 nucleotides: TGTGCCAGCAGTGAACCGGGTTACAATGAAGAGACCCAGTACTTC.

The V call is TRBV24-1, the J call TRBJ2-2; 9 nucleotides agree with TRBD2. V shed 3 bases, J shed 5 bases, and the junction held 6 bases outside the gene matches. Germline-derived CDR1 and CDR2 are KGHDR and SFDVKD. CDR3 length equals 16 residues. The CDR3 bases are TGTGCCACCAGTGATGCCAGCGGGGGGAAAACCGGGGAGCTGTTTTTT. Protein sequence: CATSDASGGKTGELFF.

CDR3 in amino acids: CAISEIETANYGYTF. The CDR3 DNA sequence: TGTGCCATCAGTGAGATAGAGACAGCCAACTATGGCTACACCTTC. V is TRBV10-3 and J is TRBJ1-2; possible D gene TRBD1, 5 bases. V lost 2 bases and J lost 2, with 12 bases in between. The germline CDR1 and CDR2 sequences are ENHRY and SYGVKD. This CDR3 has 15 residues.